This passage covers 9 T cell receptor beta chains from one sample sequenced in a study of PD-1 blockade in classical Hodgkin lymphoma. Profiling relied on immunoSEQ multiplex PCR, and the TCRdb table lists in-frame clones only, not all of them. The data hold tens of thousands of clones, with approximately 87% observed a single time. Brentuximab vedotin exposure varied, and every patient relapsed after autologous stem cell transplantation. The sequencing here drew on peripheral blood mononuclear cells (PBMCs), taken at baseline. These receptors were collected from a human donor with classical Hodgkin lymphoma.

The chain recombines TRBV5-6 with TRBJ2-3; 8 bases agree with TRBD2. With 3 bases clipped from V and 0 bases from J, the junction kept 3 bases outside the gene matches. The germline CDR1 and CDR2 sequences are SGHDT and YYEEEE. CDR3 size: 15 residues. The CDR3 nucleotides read TGTGCCAGCAGCTACGCTAGCGGGAGCACAGATACGCAGTATTTT. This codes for CASSYASGSTDTQYF.

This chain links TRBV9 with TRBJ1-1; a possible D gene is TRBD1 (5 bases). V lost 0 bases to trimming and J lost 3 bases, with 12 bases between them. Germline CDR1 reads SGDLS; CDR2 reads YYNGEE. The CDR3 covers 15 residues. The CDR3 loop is CASSVGGDWDTEAFF. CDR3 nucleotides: TGTGCCAGCAGCGTAGGGGGCGATTGGGACACTGAAGCTTTCTTT.

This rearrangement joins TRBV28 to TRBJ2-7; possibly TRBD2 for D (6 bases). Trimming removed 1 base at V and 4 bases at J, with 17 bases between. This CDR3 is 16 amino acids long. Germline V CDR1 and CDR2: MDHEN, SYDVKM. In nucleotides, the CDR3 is TGTGCCAGCAGTTTATCCCGGGACTCCTGGCCTTACGAGCAGTACTTC. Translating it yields CASSLSRDSWPYEQYF.

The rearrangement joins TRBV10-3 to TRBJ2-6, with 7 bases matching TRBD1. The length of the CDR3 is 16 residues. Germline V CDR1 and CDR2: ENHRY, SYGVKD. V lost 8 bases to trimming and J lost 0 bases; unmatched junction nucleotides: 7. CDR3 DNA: TGTGCCATCCTGGGGACAGCGGTCTCTGGGGCCAACGTCCTGACTTTC. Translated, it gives CAILGTAVSGANVLTF.

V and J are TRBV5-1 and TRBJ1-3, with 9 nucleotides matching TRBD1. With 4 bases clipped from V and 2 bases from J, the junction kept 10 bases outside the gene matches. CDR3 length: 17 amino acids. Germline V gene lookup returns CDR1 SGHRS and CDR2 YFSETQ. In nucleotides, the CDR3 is TGCGCCAGCAGCCGTCCGGGACAGGGTTTCGCTGGAAACACCATATATTTT. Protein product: CASSRPGQGFAGNTIYF.

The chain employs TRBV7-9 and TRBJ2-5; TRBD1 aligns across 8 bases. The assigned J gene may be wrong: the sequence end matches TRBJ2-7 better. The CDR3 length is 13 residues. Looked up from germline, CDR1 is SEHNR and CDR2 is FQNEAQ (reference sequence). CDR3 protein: CASSLQGAHEQYF. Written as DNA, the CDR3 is TGTGCCAGCAGCTTACAGGGGGCCCACGAGCAGTACTTC.

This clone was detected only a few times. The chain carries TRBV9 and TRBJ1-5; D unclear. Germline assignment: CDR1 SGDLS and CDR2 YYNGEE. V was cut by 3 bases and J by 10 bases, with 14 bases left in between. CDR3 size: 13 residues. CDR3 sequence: CASSADGAQPQHF. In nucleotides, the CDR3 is TGTGCCAGCAGCGCGGACGGCGCACAACCCCAGCATTTT.

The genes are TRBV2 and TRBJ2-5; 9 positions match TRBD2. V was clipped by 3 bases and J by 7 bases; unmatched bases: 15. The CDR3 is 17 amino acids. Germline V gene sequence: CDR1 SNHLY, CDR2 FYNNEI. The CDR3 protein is CASSDDTARGGRVTQYF. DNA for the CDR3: TGTGCCAGCAGTGATGACACGGCGCGGGGGGGTCGAGTGACCCAGTACTTC.

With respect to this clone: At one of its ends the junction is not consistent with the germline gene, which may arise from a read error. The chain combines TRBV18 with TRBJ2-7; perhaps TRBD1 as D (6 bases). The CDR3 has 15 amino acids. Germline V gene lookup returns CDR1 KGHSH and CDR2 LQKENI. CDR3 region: CASSPSAGASDEQYF. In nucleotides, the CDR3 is TGTGCCAGCTCACCTTCGGCAGGGGCCTCCGACGAGCAGTACTTC.